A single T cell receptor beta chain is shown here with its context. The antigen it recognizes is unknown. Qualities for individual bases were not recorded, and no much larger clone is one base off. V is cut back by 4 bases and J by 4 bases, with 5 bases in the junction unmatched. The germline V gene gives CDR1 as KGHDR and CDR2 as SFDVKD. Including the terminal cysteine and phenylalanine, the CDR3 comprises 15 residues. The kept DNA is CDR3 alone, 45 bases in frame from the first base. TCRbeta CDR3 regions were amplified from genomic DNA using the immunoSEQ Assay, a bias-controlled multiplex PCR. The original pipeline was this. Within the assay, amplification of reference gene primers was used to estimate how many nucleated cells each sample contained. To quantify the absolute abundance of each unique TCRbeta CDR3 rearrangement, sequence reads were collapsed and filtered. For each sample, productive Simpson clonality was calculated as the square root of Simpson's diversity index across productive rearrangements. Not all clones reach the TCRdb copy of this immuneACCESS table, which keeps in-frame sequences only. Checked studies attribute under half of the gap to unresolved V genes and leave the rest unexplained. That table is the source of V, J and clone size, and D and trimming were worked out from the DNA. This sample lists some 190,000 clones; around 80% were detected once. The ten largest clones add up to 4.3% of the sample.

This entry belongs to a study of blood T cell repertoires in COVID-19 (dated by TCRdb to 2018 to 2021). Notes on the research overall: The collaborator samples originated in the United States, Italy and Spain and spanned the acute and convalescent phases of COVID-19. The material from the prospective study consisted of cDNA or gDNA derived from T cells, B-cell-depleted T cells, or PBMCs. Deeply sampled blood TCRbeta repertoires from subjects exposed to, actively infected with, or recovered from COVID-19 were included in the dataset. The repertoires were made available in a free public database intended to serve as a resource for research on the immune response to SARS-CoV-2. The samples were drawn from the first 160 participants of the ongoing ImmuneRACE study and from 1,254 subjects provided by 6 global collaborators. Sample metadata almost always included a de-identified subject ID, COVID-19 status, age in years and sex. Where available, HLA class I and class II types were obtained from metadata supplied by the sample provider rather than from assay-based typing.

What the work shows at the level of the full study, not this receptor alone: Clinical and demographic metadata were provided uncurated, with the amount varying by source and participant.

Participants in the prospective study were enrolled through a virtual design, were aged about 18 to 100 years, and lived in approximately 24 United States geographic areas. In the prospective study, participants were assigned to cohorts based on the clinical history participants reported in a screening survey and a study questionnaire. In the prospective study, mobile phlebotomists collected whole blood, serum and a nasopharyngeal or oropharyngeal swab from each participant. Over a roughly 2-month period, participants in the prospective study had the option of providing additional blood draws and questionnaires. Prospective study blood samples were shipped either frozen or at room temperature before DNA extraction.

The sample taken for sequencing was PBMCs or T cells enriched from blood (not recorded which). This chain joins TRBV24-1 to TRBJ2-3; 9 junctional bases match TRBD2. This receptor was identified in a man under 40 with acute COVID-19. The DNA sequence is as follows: TGTGCCACCAGTGAGCCGCGGGGGGGCGCAGATACGCAGTATTTT. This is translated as CATSEPRGGADTQYF.